This T cell receptor beta chain was retrieved from a study of beta chain features in type 1 diabetes. About the research overall: Comparable age, gender and cell yields were observed in patients relative to healthy donors.

Study-level findings and limits: Among all four CD4+ subsets, Type 1 diabetes patients had TCRB CDR3s that were moderately but significantly shorter. The naive, central memory and Treg TCRB repertoires looked more alike in patients than they did in healthy donors.

Expressed TCRB transcripts were sequenced after all isolated RNA was converted to cDNA. Profiled with immunoSEQ multiplex PCR; TCRdb holds only in-frame clones, not every one. The sample shows about 150,000 clones, about 9.8% of them seen only once. Trimming cost V 5 bases and J 0 bases; bases outside gene matches: 3. The CDR3 sequence is 15 residues long. Germline lookup yields CDR1 MNHEY and CDR2 SVGAGI. This clone was observed a few times. Its antigen is unidentified. The clonotype originates from a woman aged 18-30 years in good health. The chain combines TRBV6-5 with TRBJ1-3, with 8 bases identical to TRBD1. The sequenced sample consisted of central memory CD4+ T cells from blood. In DNA, the CDR3 is TGTGCCAGCAGTAAACAGGGGGACTCTGGAAACACCATATATTTT. As protein: CASSKQGDSGNTIYF.